This T cell receptor beta chain comes out of a study of blood T cell repertoires in COVID-19. Study information: T cells, B-cell-depleted T cells, or PBMCs provided the cDNA or gDNA that served as material.

CDR1 is SGHVS and CDR2 is FNYEAQ in the germline V gene. This CDR3 has 15 residues. The V gene end was trimmed by 3 bases and the J gene end by 2 bases; junction bases not matched to a gene: 3. Under the authors' procedure: Amplification with reference gene primers provided the estimates of nucleated cell counts. The protocol was immunoSEQ multiplex PCR, while the TCRdb copy is restricted to in-frame clones and leaves out a portion. V and J calls plus clone size are reproduced from that table; the DNA served to infer D and trimming. The table shows approximately 150,000 clones, with roughly four fifths occurring only once. This clone was detected ten times or more.

Sample: peripheral blood. This TCR came from a human donor in a cohort sampled during active COVID-19. The chain employs TRBV7-6 and TRBJ2-2, with 7 bases identical to TRBD1. In nucleotides, the CDR3 is TGTGCCAGCAGCTTTGACAGGGTAAACACCGGGGAGCTGTTTTTT. Translating it yields CASSFDRVNTGELFF.